This T cell receptor beta chain is from a study of blood T cells in healthy people across ages. Primed by a sample-barcoded 5' primer and a J-beta primer mix, a second PCR proceeded for roughly 7 to 11 cycles. Each CDR3 protein is one row after TCRdb ran MiXCR on the 5' RACE reads. Among 800,000 or so distinct CDR3 sequences listed, more than 35% were seen once. The CDR3 extends over 16 amino acids. Germline assignment: CDR1 SGHNT and CDR2 YENEEA. Isolation of PBMCs gave at least 6 million cells per sample. A word on this clonotype: A junction boundary mismatches the germline segment, possibly from a read error.

The V and J genes are TRBV11-3 and TRBJ1-1; 7 bases are a match to TRBD1. The clonotype comes from a man older than 75 in good health. The sequencing input was blood. CDR3 sequence (DNA): TGTGCCAGCAGCCTAGAAGGGGGCGGGATGAACACTGAAGCTTTCTTT. Protein product: CASSLEGGGMNTEAFF.